This record looks at one TCR beta chain sequence and its context. There is no known antigen for this receptor. Base qualities are not recorded, but no much larger clone differs from it by a single base. The collaborating institutions used their own protocols to collect whole blood in K2EDTA tubes. For TCRbeta analysis, collaborators shipped samples as frozen whole blood, isolated PBMCs, or DNA extracted from either of those sample types. The record originates from a study of blood T cell repertoires in COVID-19 (dated by TCRdb to 2018 to 2021). Looking at the study overall: Samples from collaborators originated in the United States, Italy and Spain and spanned both the acute and convalescent phases of COVID-19. The prospective study material was composed of cDNA or gDNA derived from T cells, B-cell-depleted T cells, or PBMCs. Deeply sampled blood TCRbeta repertoires from subjects exposed to, actively infected with, or recovered from COVID-19 were included in the dataset. A freely available public database, intended as a resource for researchers studying the immune response to SARS-CoV-2, is where the repertoires were released. The samples were drawn from two sources: the first 160 participants of the ongoing ImmuneRACE study, and 1,000 to 1,500 subjects contributed by 6 global collaborators. Nearly every sample came with metadata listing a de-identified subject ID, COVID-19 status, age in years and sex. HLA class I and class II types, where available, came from metadata supplied by the sample provider rather than from assay-based typing.

Overall study results and their limits: The amount of clinical and demographic metadata varied by source and participant and was provided uncurated.

The cysteine opens and the phenylalanine closes a CDR3 of 16 amino acids. Only the CDR3 region is kept as DNA, spanning 48 bases read in frame from base 1. Relative to germline, V is missing 0 bases and J is missing 0 bases, with 4 bases of the junction outside any gene match. Via the germline V gene, CDR1 is SGDLS and CDR2 YYNGEE. The immunoSEQ Assay, a bias-controlled multiplex PCR, was used to amplify TCRbeta CDR3 regions from genomic DNA. For the original study's pipeline: The number of nucleated cells in each sample was estimated from the amplification of reference gene primers within the assay. To quantify the absolute abundance of each unique TCRbeta CDR3 rearrangement, sequence reads were collapsed and filtered. For each sample, productive Simpson clonality was calculated as the square root of Simpson's diversity index over productive rearrangements. TCRdb obtained this table from immuneACCESS and retained in-frame rearrangements with V and J assigned. These tables miss some clones; where compared with another copy, unresolved V genes account for less than half of the shortfall, and the remainder is unexplained. Clone size and the V and J calls come from that table; the DNA yielded D and trimming. The sample table shows under 200,000 clones, and around 90% are seen once. Together, the top ten hold roughly 6% of the sample.

Sequenced material: peripheral blood. Here the chain combines TRBV9 and TRBJ2-7; TRBD1 aligns with 9 central bases. The receptor's source is a man aged 35 to 55 with active or convalescent COVID-19. In nucleotide form, the sequence is TGTGCCAGCAGCGTAGGCGGGACAGGGAGCTCCTACGAGCAGTACTTC. This encodes CASSVGGTGSSYEQYF.